These 19 T cell receptor beta chains came from one sample sequenced in a study of blood T cell repertoires in COVID-19. The table came from immunoSEQ multiplex PCR; TCRdb's copy has only in-frame clones and leaves some out. Counted here are about 120,000 clones, about 88% occurring once; the ten biggest clones make up around 3.2%. The specimen sequenced was peripheral blood. The receptors stem from a woman in her forties or fifties with acute or convalescent COVID-19.

The chain uses TRBV29-1 and TRBJ2-5, with D perhaps TRBD2 (6 bases). The CDR3 is made up of 12 amino acids. CDR1 is SQVTM and CDR2 is ANQGSEA in the germline V gene. V was cut by 4 bases and J by 2 bases, with 8 bases left in between. The CDR3 region is CSVVRGQETQYF. The CDR3, as DNA: TGCAGCGTTGTTCGGGGGCAAGAGACCCAGTACTTC. The variable domain in full, completed from reference TRBV29-1 and TRBJ2-5, reads SAVISQKPSRDICQRGTSLTIQCQVDSQVTMMFWYRQQPGQSLTLIATANQGSEATYESGFVIDKFPISRPNLTFSTLTVSNMSPEDSSIYLCSVVRGQETQYFGPGTRLLVL.

The chain has TRBV7-9 and TRBJ2-5, with D perhaps matching TRBD2 (5 bases). V was clipped by 6 bases and J by 5 bases, with 16 bases between them. The germline V gene has CDR1 SEHNR and CDR2 FQNEAQ (reference sequence). The CDR3 runs 14 residues. CDR3 residues: CASSSGRGRETQYF. The CDR3 DNA reads TGTGCCAGCAGTTCGGGTCGCGGGCGGGAGACCCAGTACTTC.

The chain joins TRBV5-1 to TRBJ2-2; unclear D gene. Germline CDR1 is SGHRS and CDR2 is YFSETQ. The CDR3 is 13 residues long. Trimming left V 4 bases short and J 1 base short, with 5 bases between. Here the CDR3 reads CASSGENTGELFF. As DNA, the CDR3 is TGCGCCAGCAGCGGAGAGAACACCGGGGAGCTGTTTTTT.

This clone was observed once. The chain combines TRBV6-1 with TRBJ2-5, with 7 bases that match TRBD2. This CDR3 spans 16 amino acids. With V trimmed by 2 bases and J by 5 bases, 11 bases remained unmatched. CDR1 is MNHNS, CDR2 SASEGT, per germline. This CDR3 reads CASSELGRLARETQYF. The CDR3 bases are TGTGCCAGCAGTGAATTAGGGAGACTAGCAAGGGAGACCCAGTACTTC.

This rearrangement joins TRBV5-1 to TRBJ2-1; 9 nucleotides agree with TRBD1. There are 15 residues in the CDR3. Germline CDR1 reads SGHRS; CDR2 reads YFSETQ. V lost 2 bases, J lost 7 bases, and 7 bases stayed unmatched. The CDR3 region has the DNA TGCGCCAGCAGCTTTGGGGACAGGGATAGGAATGAGCAGTTCTTC. Translating gives CASSFGDRDRNEQFF.

This chain connects TRBV29-1 to TRBJ1-3; 8 bases agree with TRBD1. Germline V gene lookup returns CDR1 SQVTM and CDR2 ANQGSEA. V was clipped by 4 bases and J by 0 bases; unmatched bases: 2. The CDR3 is 14 amino acids. CDR3 in DNA: TGCAGCGTTGCACAGGGGGGCTCTGGAAACACCATATATTTT. This sequence encodes CSVAQGGSGNTIYF.

V and J are TRBV5-1 and TRBJ2-7; perhaps TRBD1 as D (6 bases). This CDR3 spans 13 amino acids. The germline CDR1 and CDR2 sequences are SGHRS and YFSETQ. V was pared by 4 bases and J by 1 base, with 9 bases between. The CDR3 sequence: CASSQDSSYEQYF. In DNA form, the CDR3 reads TGCGCCAGCAGCCAGGACAGTTCCTACGAGCAGTACTTC.

The chain uses TRBV7-9 and TRBJ2-1, with TRBD2 matching over 13 bases. CDR3 length equals 14 residues. CDR1 is SEHNR and CDR2 is FQNEAQ in the germline V gene (reference sequence). The V and J ends lost 7 bases and 8 bases, in that order; junction bases with no gene match: 5. For the CDR3, the DNA is TGTGCCAGCAAGACTAGCGGGAGGACGCATGAGCAGTTCTTC. It is translated as CASKTSGRTHEQFF.

The rearrangement uses TRBV28 and TRBJ1-1; TRBD1 is a possible D gene (5 bases). This CDR3 is built from 14 residues. Germline values: CDR1 MDHEN, CDR2 SYDVKM. V gave up 4 bases and J gave up 4 bases, with 13 bases separating them. DNA for the CDR3: TGTGCCAGCAGTTCGCGGGGCCGCGGCACTGAAGCTTTCTTT. This gives the protein CASSSRGRGTEAFF.

This sequence joins TRBV14 and TRBJ2-7; TRBD1 might be the D (5 bases). Trimming stripped 5 bases from V and 3 bases from J, with 11 bases between. The CDR3 length is 13 residues. From germline, CDR1 is SGHDN and CDR2 FVKESK. CDR3 nucleotide sequence: TGTGCCAGCAGCTTCCAGGGCATCTACGAGCAGTACTTC. Translated, it gives CASSFQGIYEQYF.

There are a few counts of this clone. The gene calls are TRBV5-1 and TRBJ2-2; 8 bases match TRBD2. Germline V gives CDR1 SGHRS, CDR2 YFSETQ. This CDR3 has 17 amino acids. V lost 4 bases to trimming and J lost 6 bases; unmatched junction nucleotides: 14. CDR3 loop: CASSTSRAGGLAGELFF. DNA for the CDR3: TGCGCCAGCAGCACTTCTAGGGCGGGAGGCCTGGCCGGGGAGCTGTTTTTT.

The sample holds a few counts of this clone. The chain is built from TRBV10-3 and TRBJ1-4; D not resolved. CDR3 length: 14 amino acids. Trimming shortened V by 0 bases and J by 7 bases, and 9 bases separated the two germline ends. Germline CDR1 and CDR2: ENHRY and SYGVKD. CDR3 nucleotides: TGTGCCATCAGTGAGTCGGGCATGCCTGAAAAACTGTTTTTT. Translating gives CAISESGMPEKLFF.

This sequence joins TRBV2 and TRBJ1-2; 10 bases map to TRBD1. CDR1 and CDR2 from the germline V gene are SNHLY and FYNNEI. Trimming removed 6 bases from V and 4 bases from J; junction bases left unmatched: 8. The CDR3 spans 15 residues. DNA for the CDR3: TGTGCCAGCAGACCGGGACAGGGGCTTTTCTATGGCTACACCTTC. Translation: CASRPGQGLFYGYTF.

The rearrangement joins TRBV7-9 to TRBJ1-1; 9 bases agree with TRBD1. The V gene end was trimmed by 1 base and the J gene end by 4 bases; junction bases not matched to a gene: 4. This CDR3 spans 15 amino acids. Germline V gives CDR1 SEHNR, CDR2 FQNEAQ (reference sequence). CDR3 in amino acids: CASSLGNRGPTEAFF. CDR3 in DNA: TGTGCCAGCAGCTTAGGAAACAGGGGGCCCACTGAAGCTTTCTTT.

V gene TRBV6-5 combines with J gene TRBJ1-2; tentatively, D is TRBD1 (5 bases). The ends were cut back, 2 bases at V and 5 bases at J, with 12 bases in the middle. The CDR3 spans 14 residues. The V gene's germline CDR1 is MNHEY and CDR2 SVGAGI. The chain's CDR3 is CASSYDPQVYGYTF. The DNA for the CDR3 is TGTGCCAGCAGTTACGATCCACAGGTTTATGGCTACACCTTC.

The J gene is TRBJ2-7, the V gene TRBV19; TRBD1 aligns across 9 bases. The CDR3 length is 14 residues. V was pared by 4 bases and J by 5 bases, with 6 bases of the junction left unmatched. CDR1 and CDR2 (germline): LNHDA, SQIVND (reference sequence). As DNA, the CDR3 is TGTGCCAGTAGTAGACCGGGACAGGGACACGAGCAGTACTTC. This gives the protein CASSRPGQGHEQYF.

This clone was recorded once. The chain carries TRBV2 and TRBJ1-5, with 7 nucleotides matching TRBD1. Germline loops: CDR1 SNHLY, CDR2 FYNNEI. V lost 0 bases, J lost 7 bases, and 6 bases stayed unmatched. The CDR3 runs to 15 residues. The CDR3 here is CASSEAQGVVQPQHF. The DNA for the CDR3 is TGTGCCAGCAGTGAAGCTCAGGGGGTTGTCCAGCCCCAGCATTTT.

The chain employs TRBV19 and TRBJ2-2; the D is unclear. This CDR3 comprises 15 residues. CDR1 is LNHDA and CDR2 is SQIVND in the germline V gene (reference sequence). Trimming pared 6 bases from V and 1 base from J, leaving 12 bases between. CDR3 sequence: CASRTPAENTGELFF. The DNA for the CDR3 is TGTGCCAGTAGAACCCCCGCGGAGAACACCGGGGAGCTGTTTTTT.

In its sample, this clone was seen a few times. The chain recombines TRBV30 with TRBJ1-5; D call uncertain. This CDR3 spans 13 amino acids. Germline assignment: CDR1 GTSNPN and CDR2 SVGIG (reference sequence). Trimming removed 2 bases from V and 3 bases from J, with 8 bases in between. The CDR3, as DNA: TGTGCCTGGAGTCGAGTGCCCAATCAGCCCCAGCATTTT. Its protein is CAWSRVPNQPQHF.